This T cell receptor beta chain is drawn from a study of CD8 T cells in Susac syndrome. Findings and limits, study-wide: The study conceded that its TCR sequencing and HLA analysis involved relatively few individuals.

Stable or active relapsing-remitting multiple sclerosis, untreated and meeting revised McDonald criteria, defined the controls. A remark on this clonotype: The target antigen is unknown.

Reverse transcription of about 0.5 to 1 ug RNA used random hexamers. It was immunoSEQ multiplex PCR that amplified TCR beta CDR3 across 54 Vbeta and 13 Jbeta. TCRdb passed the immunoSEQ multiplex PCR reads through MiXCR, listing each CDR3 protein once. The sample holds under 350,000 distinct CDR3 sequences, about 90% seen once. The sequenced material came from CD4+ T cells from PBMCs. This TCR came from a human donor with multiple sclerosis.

The CDR3 sequence is CASSLNRGMEYF. Here the CDR3 DNA reads TGTGCCAGCAGCCTCAACAGGGGCATGGAATACTTC. The chain joins TRBV3-1 to TRBJ2-7, with 7 positions matching TRBD1. The CDR3 spans 12 residues. Trimming took 4 bases from V and 13 from J; bases not matched to a gene: 10. Germline CDR1 is LGHDT and CDR2 is YNNKEL (reference sequence).